Detailed here is one T cell receptor (beta chain). What it recognizes is unknown. V lost 2 bases and J lost 0, with 9 bases in between. The CDR3 runs 16 residues. Germline CDR1 is SGHRS and CDR2 is YFSETQ. The data were obtained in a study of graft-versus-host responses after intestinal transplantation. Across the study: Transplant recipients had multivisceral, liver-intestinal, or isolated intestinal grafts.

Sequencing was performed with immunoSEQ multiplex PCR; in TCRdb, only in-frame clones are kept and a portion is missing. Of over 100,000 clones in the sample, more than 85% were seen once. Study results and limitations: Recipient marrow harbored GvH clones, some of which surfaced first in ileum or blood.

Sequencing used unstimulated CD4+ T cells sorted from spleen or lymph node cells, obtained before intestinal transplant. The sequence was collected from a human donor who received an intestinal transplant. This chain joins TRBV5-1 and TRBJ1-6, with D tentatively TRBD1 (6 bases). DNA of the CDR3: TGCGCCAGCAGCTTCGGACAGAGCTCCTATAATTCACCCCTCCACTTT. It yields the protein CASSFGQSSYNSPLHF.